These T cell receptor beta chains were read from a single sample in a study of Graves' ophthalmopathy and Graves' hyperthyroidism. One entry per CDR3 protein results from TCRdb running MiXCR on the multiplex PCR reads. The profile shows over a million distinct CDR3 sequences, roughly two fifths of them singletons. Material: peripheral blood or thyroid tissue (not recorded which). The receptors come from an adult man with Graves' hyperthyroidism. Each CDR3 is given with its conserved first and last residue. The D gene is left open where the match is weak. Clone size is shown for a subset of rows, as once, few, many or a class of expanded clone.

many	-	TRBV4-2	15	TRBJ2-6	TGTGCCAGCGGAGAGGGATCCTCTGGGGCCAACGTCCTGACTTTC	CASGEGSSGANVLTF
many	-	TRBV14	13	TRBJ1-1	TGTGCCAGCAGCTTAAATCTGAACACTGAAGCTTTCTTT	CASSLNLNTEAFF
-	-	TRBV5-1	14	TRBJ2-7	TGTGCCAGCAGCACGCGGACAGGAGGGGGCGAGCAGTACTTC	CASSTRTGGGEQYF
many	-	TRBV29-1	15	TRBJ2-7	TGCAGCGTCGAGGGGGGGGACGTTCCCTCCTACGAGCAGTACTTC	CSVEGGDVPSYEQYF
many	-	TRBV24-1	15	TRBJ1-2	TGTGCCACCAGTGATTCGAGAGGGAGTTTCTATGGCTACACCTTC	CATSDSRGSFYGYTF
many	-	TRBV7-2	12	TRBJ1-1	TGTGCCAGCAGCTTGCTGACAGCTGAAGCTTTCTTT	CASSLLTAEAFF
few	-	TRBV6-5	14	TRBJ1-2	TGTGCCAGCAGTTACAGAGGCCGAACTTATGGCTACACCTTC	CASSYRGRTYGYTF
-	-	TRBV20-1	14	TRBJ2-5	TGCAGTGCTAGGGAGGGGGGTGTTCGGGAGACCCAGTACTTC	CSAREGGVRETQYF
few	-	TRBV20-1	14	TRBJ1-5	TGCAGTGCTCCCTCCCTTCGTCCGAATCAGCCCCAGCATTTT	CSAPSLRPNQPQHF
-	-	TRBV7-9	15	TRBJ1-1	TGTGCCAGCAGCTTAAGCGGGGAGGAGAACACTGAAGCTTTCTTT	CASSLSGEENTEAFF
many	-	TRBV2	16	TRBJ1-5	TGTGCCAGCAGTGAATTAGGGACGGGGAGCAATCAGCCCCAGCATTTT	CASSELGTGSNQPQHF
-	-	TRBV9	18	TRBJ2-2	TGTGCCAGCAGCCTCTCCCGCAACGACTTAACGAACACCGGGGAGCTGTTTTTT	CASSLSRNDLTNTGELFF
few	TRBD2	TRBV19	14	TRBJ2-7	TGTGCCAGTAGTATCCAGCGGGGTTTGGGCGAGCAGTACTTC	CASSIQRGLGEQYF
few	TRBD1	TRBV20-1	14	TRBJ1-2	TGCAGTGCTAGAGTTCGTCAGGGGGAATATGGCTACACCTTC	CSARVRQGEYGYTF
few	-	TRBV12-3/TRBV12-4	16	TRBJ1-4	TGTGCCAGCAGTTTGTTTTCGTCCCATTTTGGGGAAAAACTGTTTTTT	CASSLFSSHFGEKLFF
many	-	TRBV11-2	16	TRBJ1-1	TGTGCCAGCAGCTTAGTTTTCAGGGTCGGGAACACTGAAGCTTTCTTT	CASSLVFRVGNTEAFF
many	TRBD1	TRBV12-3/TRBV12-4	14	TRBJ1-1	TGTGCCAGCATTGGACAGGGACAGGGGACTGAAGCTTTCTTT	CASIGQGQGTEAFF
many	-	TRBV19	12	TRBJ2-5	TGTGCCAGTAGTAGCCACTGGGAGACCCAGTACTTC	CASSSHWETQYF
-	-	TRBV9	13	TRBJ2-7	TGTGCCAGCAGCCAAGCAGGGGGGCCAACTCGGAACTTC	CASSQAGGPTRNF
many	-	TRBV19	14	TRBJ2-5	TGTGCCACGAAAGGACAGATATCCCAAGAGACCCAGTACTTC	CATKGQISQETQYF
-	-	TRBV20-1	13	TRBJ1-1	TGCAGTGCTAGTGCTCCGGCGGGCACTGAAGCTTTCTTT	CSASAPAGTEAFF
-	TRBD1	TRBV2	15	TRBJ2-7	TGTGCCAGCAGTTTAAGACAGGGGCTGATCTACGAGCAGTACTTC	CASSLRQGLIYEQYF
many	-	TRBV5-8	15	TRBJ2-6	TGTGCCAGCAGCTTGATGGGGTCTGGGGCCAACGTCCTGACTTTC	CASSLMGSGANVLTF
many	-	TRBV20-1	16	TRBJ1-5	TGCAGTGCTAGAGTTTTGGCTGCCGGGAGCAATCAGCCCCAGCATTTT	CSARVLAAGSNQPQHF
once	-	TRBV11-2	15	TRBJ2-1	TGTGCCAGCAGCCTCCGGGACCTTGCCCACAATGAGCAGTTCTTC	CASSLRDLAHNEQFF
-	-	TRBV29-1	10	TRBJ2-1	TGCAGCCCGCGGGGCCTAGAGCAGTTCTTC	CSPRGLEQFF
few	-	TRBV6-2/TRBV6-3	17	TRBJ1-4	TGTGCCAGCAGCCTCCCCAGACCAGGCTCAACTAATGAAAAACTGTTTTTT	CASSLPRPGSTNEKLFF
few	-	TRBV2	15	TRBJ2-7	TGTGCCAGCAGAAAAACCGGGACCACCTCCTACGAGCAGTACTTC	CASRKTGTTSYEQYF
many	-	TRBV7-2	13	TRBJ2-7	TGTGCCAGCAGCGTGGGACAACACTACGAGCAGTACTTC	CASSVGQHYEQYF
-	-	TRBV20-1	15	TRBJ1-5	TGCAGTGCCGTGCTAGAGGGGACAAGTAATCAGCCCCAGCATTTT	CSAVLEGTSNQPQHF
many	TRBD2	TRBV10-1	15	TRBJ2-7	TGCGCCAGCAGTCCCGGGACTAGCGGGGAGAGGGAGCAGTACTTC	CASSPGTSGEREQYF
many	TRBD2	TRBV7-8	13	TRBJ2-7	TGTGCCAGCAGCGGGCGGGAGTCCTACGAGCAGTACTTC	CASSGRESYEQYF
many	-	TRBV20-1	14	TRBJ2-7	TGCAGTGCTAGAGGACTATCCTCTATTTACGAGCAGTACTTC	CSARGLSSIYEQYF
few	-	TRBV7-8	16	TRBJ2-7	TGTGCCAGCAGCCAACATACCACACAAGGGGCCTACGAGCAGTACTTC	CASSQHTTQGAYEQYF
few	-	TRBV28	12	TRBJ1-2	TGTGCCAGCAGCCGGGGATTGCGGGGCTACACCTTC	CASSRGLRGYTF
-	-	TRBV6-5	16	TRBJ1-2	TGTGCCAGCAGTTACTCGATTGGAGGGACCGCTACTGGCTACACCTTC	CASSYSIGGTATGYTF
-	-	TRBV28	12	TRBJ2-2	TGTGCCAGCAGCCCGAGCCGGTTCTCGCTGTTTTTT	CASSPSRFSLFF
-	TRBD2	TRBV20-1	15	TRBJ2-7	TGCAGTGCTAACTCCCCTAGCGGGAGCAACTACGAGCAGTACTTC	CSANSPSGSNYEQYF
few	TRBD1	TRBV15	14	TRBJ1-1	TGTGCCACCAGCGTGAACAGGGGGCACACTGAAGCTTTCTTT	CATSVNRGHTEAFF
-	TRBD1	TRBV12-3/TRBV12-4	16	TRBJ2-5	TGTGCCAGCAGTTTAGAGGACAGGGTGGGCCAAGAGACCCAGTACTTC	CASSLEDRVGQETQYF
-	-	TRBV29-1	13	TRBJ1-4	TGCAGCGCCAACGGGCAGGGAGGTGAAAAACTGTTTTTT	CSANGQGGEKLFF
many	-	TRBV7-8	13	TRBJ2-7	TGTGCCAGCAGCTTATATTTCCAGGGAGAGCAGTACTTC	CASSLYFQGEQYF
many	-	TRBV10-3	13	TRBJ2-7	TGTGCCATCAGTGGTCAGGCTTCCTACGAGCAGTACTTC	CAISGQASYEQYF
-	TRBD1	TRBV2	18	TRBJ1-5	TGTGCCAGCAGTGAAGCGCAACAGGGGATATATAGCAATCAGCCCCAGCATTTT	CASSEAQQGIYSNQPQHF
many	-	TRBV7-2	16	TRBJ1-2	TGTGCCAGCAGCACCACAATTAACCCGGGCGGCTATGGCTACACCTTC	CASSTTINPGGYGYTF
many	TRBD2	TRBV29-1	15	TRBJ2-5	TGCAGCGTTGAAGACCTAGCGGGAGGGGAAGAGACCCAGTACTTC	CSVEDLAGGEETQYF
once	-	TRBV15	10	TRBJ2-2	TGTGCCACCAGCAGAGGGGAGCCGTTTTTT	CATSRGEPFF
few	TRBD2	TRBV11-2	18	TRBJ2-7	TGTGCCAGCAGCTTAGAGGCTCTAGCGGGGGGGTCAAGCTACGAGCAGTACTTC	CASSLEALAGGSSYEQYF
few	-	TRBV4-1	15	TRBJ2-7	TGCGCCAGCAGCCAAATCTGGGAAATATCTCTCGAGCAGTACTTC	CASSQIWEISLEQYF
-	TRBD2	TRBV29-1	12	TRBJ2-7	TGCAGCGCGGGGCTAGCGGGCGACGAGCAGTACTTC	CSAGLAGDEQYF
once	-	TRBV10-2	15	TRBJ1-2	TGCGCCAGCAGTGAGTATGGGGGCTCGGGCTATGGCTACACCTTC	CASSEYGGSGYGYTF